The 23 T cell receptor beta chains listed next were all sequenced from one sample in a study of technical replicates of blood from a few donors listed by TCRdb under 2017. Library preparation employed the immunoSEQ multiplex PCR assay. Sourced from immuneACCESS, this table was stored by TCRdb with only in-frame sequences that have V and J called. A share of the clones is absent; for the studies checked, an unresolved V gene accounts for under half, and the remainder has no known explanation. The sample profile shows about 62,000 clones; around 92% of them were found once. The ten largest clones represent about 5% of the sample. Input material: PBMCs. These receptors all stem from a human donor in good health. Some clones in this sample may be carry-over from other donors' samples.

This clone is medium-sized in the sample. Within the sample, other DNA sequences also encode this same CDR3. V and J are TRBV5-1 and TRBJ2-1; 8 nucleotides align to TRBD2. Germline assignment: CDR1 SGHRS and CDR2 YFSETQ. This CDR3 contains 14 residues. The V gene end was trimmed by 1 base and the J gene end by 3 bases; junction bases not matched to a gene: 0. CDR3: CASSLSGGYNEQFF. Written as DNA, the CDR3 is TGCGCCAGCAGCTTGAGCGGGGGCTACAATGAGCAGTTCTTC.

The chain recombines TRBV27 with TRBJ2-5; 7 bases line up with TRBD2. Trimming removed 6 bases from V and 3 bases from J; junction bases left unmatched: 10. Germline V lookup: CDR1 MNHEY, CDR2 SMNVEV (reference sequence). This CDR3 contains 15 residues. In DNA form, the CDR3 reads TGTGCCAGCAGCGACGTAGCGGGCAGCGAAGAGACCCAGTACTTC. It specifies CASSDVAGSEETQYF.

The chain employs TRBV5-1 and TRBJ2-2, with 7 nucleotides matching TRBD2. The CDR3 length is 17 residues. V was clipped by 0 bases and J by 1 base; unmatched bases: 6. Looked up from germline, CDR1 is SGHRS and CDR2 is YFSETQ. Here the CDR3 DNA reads TGCGCCAGCAGCTTGGGGAGGCCTAGCGGGAACACCGGGGAGCTGTTTTTT. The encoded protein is CASSLGRPSGNTGELFF.

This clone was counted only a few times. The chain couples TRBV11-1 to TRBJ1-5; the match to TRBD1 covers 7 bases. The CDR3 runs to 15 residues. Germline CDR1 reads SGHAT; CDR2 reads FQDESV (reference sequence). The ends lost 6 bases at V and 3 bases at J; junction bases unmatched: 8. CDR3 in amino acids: CASRRQGTNNQPQHF. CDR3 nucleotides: TGTGCCAGCAGACGACAGGGTACTAACAATCAGCCCCAGCATTTT.

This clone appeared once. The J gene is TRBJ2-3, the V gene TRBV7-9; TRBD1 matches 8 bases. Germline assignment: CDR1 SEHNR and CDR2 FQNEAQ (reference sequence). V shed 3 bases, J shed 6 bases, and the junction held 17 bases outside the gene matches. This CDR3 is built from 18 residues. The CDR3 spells CASSFIFWDRHAPDTQYF. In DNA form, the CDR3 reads TGTGCCAGCAGCTTTATATTTTGGGACAGGCACGCTCCGGATACGCAGTATTTT.

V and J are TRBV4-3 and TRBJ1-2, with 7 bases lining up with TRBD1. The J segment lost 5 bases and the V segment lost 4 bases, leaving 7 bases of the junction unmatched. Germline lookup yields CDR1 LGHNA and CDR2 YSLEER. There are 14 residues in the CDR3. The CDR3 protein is CASSRNRGDYGYTF. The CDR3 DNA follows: TGCGCCAGCAGCCGGAACAGGGGAGATTATGGCTACACCTTC.

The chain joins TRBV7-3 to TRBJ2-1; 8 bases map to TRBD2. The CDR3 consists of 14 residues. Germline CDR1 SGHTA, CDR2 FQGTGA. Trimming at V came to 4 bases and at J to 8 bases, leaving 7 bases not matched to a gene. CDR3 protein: CASSSSGRGYEQFF. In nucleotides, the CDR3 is TGTGCCAGCAGCTCCAGCGGGAGAGGGTATGAGCAGTTCTTC.

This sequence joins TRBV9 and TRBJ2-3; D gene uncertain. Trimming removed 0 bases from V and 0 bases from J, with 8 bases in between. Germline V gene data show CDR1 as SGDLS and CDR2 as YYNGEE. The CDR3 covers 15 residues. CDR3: CASSVDPSSTDTQYF. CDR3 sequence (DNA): TGTGCCAGCAGCGTAGATCCGAGTAGCACAGATACGCAGTATTTT.

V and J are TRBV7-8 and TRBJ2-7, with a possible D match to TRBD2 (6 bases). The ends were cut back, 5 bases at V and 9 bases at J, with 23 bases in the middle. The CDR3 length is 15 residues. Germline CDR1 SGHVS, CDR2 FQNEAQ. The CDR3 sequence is CASSPGRSLSGVQYF. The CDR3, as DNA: TGTGCCAGCAGCCCAGGGCGGTCCTTATCGGGGGTGCAGTACTTC.

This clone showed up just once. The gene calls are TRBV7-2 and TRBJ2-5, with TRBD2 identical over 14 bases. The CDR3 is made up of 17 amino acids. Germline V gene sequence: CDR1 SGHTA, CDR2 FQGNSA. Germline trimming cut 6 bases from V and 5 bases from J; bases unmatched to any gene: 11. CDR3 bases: TGTGCCAGCAGGGACCCGACTAGCGGGAGGGCCCAGGAGACCCAGTACTTC. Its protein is CASRDPTSGRAQETQYF.

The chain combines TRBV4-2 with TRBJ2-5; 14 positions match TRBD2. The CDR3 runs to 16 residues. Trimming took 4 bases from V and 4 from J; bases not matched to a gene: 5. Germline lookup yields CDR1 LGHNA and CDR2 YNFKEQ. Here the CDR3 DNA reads TGTGCCAGCAGCCCGGGGACTAGCGGGGGTCTAGAGACCCAGTACTTC. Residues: CASSPGTSGGLETQYF.

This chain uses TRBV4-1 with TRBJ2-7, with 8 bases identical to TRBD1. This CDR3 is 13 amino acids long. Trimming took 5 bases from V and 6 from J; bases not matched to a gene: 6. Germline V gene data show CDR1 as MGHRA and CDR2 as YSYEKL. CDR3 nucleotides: TGCGCCAGCAGCGACACAGGGGGTCGCGAGCAGTACTTC. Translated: CASSDTGGREQYF.

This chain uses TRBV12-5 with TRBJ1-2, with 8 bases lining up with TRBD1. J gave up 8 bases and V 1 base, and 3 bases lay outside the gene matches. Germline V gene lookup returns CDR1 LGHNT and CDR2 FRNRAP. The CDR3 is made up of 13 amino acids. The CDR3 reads CASGLESGGGYTF. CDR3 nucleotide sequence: TGTGCTAGTGGTTTGGAATCAGGGGGCGGCTACACCTTC.

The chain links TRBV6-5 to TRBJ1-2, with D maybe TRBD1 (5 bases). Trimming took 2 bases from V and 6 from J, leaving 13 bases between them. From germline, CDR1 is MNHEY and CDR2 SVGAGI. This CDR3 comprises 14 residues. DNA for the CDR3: TGTGCCAGCAGTTACCGCAGGGCGGGGGATGGCTACACCTTC. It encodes CASSYRRAGDGYTF.

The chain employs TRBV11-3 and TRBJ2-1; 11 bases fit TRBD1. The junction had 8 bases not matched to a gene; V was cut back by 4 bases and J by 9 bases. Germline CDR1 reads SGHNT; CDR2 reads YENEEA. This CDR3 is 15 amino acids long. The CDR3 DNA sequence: TGTGCCAGCAGCTCGGACAGGGGGCTCGGGGGTGAGCAGTTCTTC. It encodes CASSSDRGLGGEQFF.

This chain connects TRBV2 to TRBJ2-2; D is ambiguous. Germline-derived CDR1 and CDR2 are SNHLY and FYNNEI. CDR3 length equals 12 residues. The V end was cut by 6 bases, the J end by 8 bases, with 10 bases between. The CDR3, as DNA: TGTGCCAGCAGGGGCTATATGGGGGAGCTGTTTTTT. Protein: CASRGYMGELFF.

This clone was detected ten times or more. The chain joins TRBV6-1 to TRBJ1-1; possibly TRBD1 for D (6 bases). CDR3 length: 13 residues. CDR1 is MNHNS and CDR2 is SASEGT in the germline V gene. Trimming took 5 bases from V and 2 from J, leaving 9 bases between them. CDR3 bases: TGTGCCAGCAGTAGGACAGCTAACACTGAAGCTTTCTTT. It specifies CASSRTANTEAFF.

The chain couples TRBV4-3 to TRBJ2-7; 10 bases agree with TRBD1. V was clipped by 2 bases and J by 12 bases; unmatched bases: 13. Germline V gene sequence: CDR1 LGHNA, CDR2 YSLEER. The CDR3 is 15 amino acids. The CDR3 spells CASSQLPGTGAHRYF. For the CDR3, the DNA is TGCGCCAGCAGCCAACTCCCCGGGACAGGGGCCCACCGGTACTTC.

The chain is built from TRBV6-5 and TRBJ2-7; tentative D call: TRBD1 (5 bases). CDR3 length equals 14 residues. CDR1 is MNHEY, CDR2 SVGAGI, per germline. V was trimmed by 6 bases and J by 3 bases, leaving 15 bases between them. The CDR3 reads CASRYRQGYYEQYF. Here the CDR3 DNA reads TGTGCCAGCAGATACCGCCAGGGTTACTACGAGCAGTACTTC.

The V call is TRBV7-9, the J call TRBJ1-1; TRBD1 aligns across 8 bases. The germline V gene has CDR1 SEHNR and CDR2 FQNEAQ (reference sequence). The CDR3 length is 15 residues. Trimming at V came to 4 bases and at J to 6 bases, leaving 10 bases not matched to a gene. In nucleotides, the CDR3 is TGTGCCAGCAGCTCGGGACAGGCCACTTGGGCTGAAGCTTTCTTT. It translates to CASSSGQATWAEAFF.

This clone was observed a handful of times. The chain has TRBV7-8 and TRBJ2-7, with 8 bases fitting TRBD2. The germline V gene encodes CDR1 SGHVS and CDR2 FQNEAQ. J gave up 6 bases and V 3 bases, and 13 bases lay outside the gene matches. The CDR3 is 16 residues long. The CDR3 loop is CASSFLSSGSLVEQYF. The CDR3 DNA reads TGTGCCAGCAGCTTCTTATCCAGCGGGAGTCTCGTCGAGCAGTACTTC.

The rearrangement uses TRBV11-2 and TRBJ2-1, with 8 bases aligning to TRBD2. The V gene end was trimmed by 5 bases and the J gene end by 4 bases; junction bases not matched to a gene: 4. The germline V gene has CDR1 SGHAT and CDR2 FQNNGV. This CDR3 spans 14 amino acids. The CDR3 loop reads CASSPGRAYNEQFF. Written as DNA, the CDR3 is TGTGCCAGCAGCCCCGGGAGGGCGTACAATGAGCAGTTCTTC.

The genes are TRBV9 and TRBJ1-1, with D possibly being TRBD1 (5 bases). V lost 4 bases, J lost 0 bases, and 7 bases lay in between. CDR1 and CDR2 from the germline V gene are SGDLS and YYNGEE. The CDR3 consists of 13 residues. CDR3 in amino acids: CASSRQLNTEAFF. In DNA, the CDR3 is TGTGCCAGCAGCAGACAGTTGAACACTGAAGCTTTCTTT. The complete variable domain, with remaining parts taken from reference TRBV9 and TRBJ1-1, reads DSGVTQTPKHLITATGQRVTLRCSPRSGDLSVYWYQQSLDQGLQFLIQYYNGEERAKGNILERFSAQQFPDLHSELNLSSLELGDSALYFCASSRQLNTEAFFGQGTRLTVV.